This entry lists 10 T cell receptor beta chains sequenced from one sample in a study of CD8+CD57+ T cells in acquired aplastic anemia. TCR beta VDJ and CDR3 profiling used genomic DNA as template. One entry per CDR3 protein, called by TCRdb with MiXCR from the reads. The sample lists approximately 50,000 distinct CDR3 sequences, roughly 69% occurring once. What was sequenced was sorted CD4+, CD8+, or CD8+CD57+ T cells (not recorded which) from PBMCs. The source is a human donor in good health, serving as a control.

The gene calls are TRBV19 and TRBJ1-6; D is unresolved. The V end was cut by 6 bases, the J end by 10 bases, with 13 bases between. Per germline, CDR1 LNHDA and CDR2 SQIVND (reference sequence). This CDR3 contains 13 residues. DNA for the CDR3: TGTGCCAGTAGAAAAGGTCCTCGGTCACCCCTCCACTTT. It encodes CASRKGPRSPLHF.

This clonotype counts as medium-sized. The chain recombines TRBV24-1 with TRBJ1-2; no definite D call. The CDR3 loop spans 11 amino acids. V dropped 4 bases and J dropped 5 bases, with 4 bases sitting between them. CDR1 and CDR2 (germline): KGHDR, SFDVKD. CDR3 sequence reads: CATSDRYGYTF. CDR3 sequence (DNA): TGTGCCACCAGTGACCGTTATGGCTACACCTTC.

This clonotype occurred a few times. This chain uses TRBV28 with TRBJ2-1; 8 bases align to TRBD1. This CDR3 region has 15 residues. The trim removed 5 bases at V and 3 bases at J, leaving 6 bases unmatched. Per the germline V gene, CDR1 is MDHEN and CDR2 is SYDVKM. CDR3 loop: CASSGGQEIYNEQFF. As DNA, the CDR3 is TGTGCCAGCAGTGGGGGACAGGAGATCTACAATGAGCAGTTCTTC.

A word on this clonotype: The junction departs from germline at one end; a sequencing error may be responsible. V gene TRBV10-3 combines with J gene TRBJ2-5; possible D gene TRBD1, 6 bases. The length of the CDR3 is 13 residues. Germline CDR1 is ENHRY and CDR2 is SYGVKD. The CDR3 protein is CASSKTGQETQYF. The CDR3 region has the DNA TGTGCCAGCAGTAAGACAGGCCAAGAGACCCAGTACTTC.

This clonotype occurred once. The genes are TRBV29-1 and TRBJ2-5; 7 bases match TRBD2. The CDR3 consists of 15 residues. With V trimmed by 3 bases and J by 5 bases, 12 bases remained unmatched. Germline assignment: CDR1 SQVTM and CDR2 ANQGSEA. The CDR3 spells CSVERGNPKRETQYF. The CDR3 DNA reads TGCAGCGTTGAGCGGGGGAACCCCAAACGGGAGACCCAGTACTTC.

V is TRBV2 and J is TRBJ1-1, with 7 positions matching TRBD1. CDR3 length: 14 amino acids. The ends lost 6 bases at V and 1 base at J; junction bases unmatched: 5. In germline, CDR1 is SNHLY, CDR2 FYNNEI. As DNA, the CDR3 is TGTGCCAGCAGGCACAGGGGAGGGAACACTGAAGCTTTCTTT. As protein: CASRHRGGNTEAFF.

The chain couples TRBV7-3 to TRBJ1-6; D ambiguous. The V gene's germline CDR1 is SGHTA and CDR2 FQGTGA. V shed 5 bases and J shed 9 bases, with 14 bases lying between them. The CDR3 totals 14 residues. The CDR3 sequence is CASSRAQEGSPLHF. The CDR3, as DNA: TGTGCCAGCAGCAGAGCTCAGGAAGGTTCACCCCTCCACTTT.

This clonotype occurred a few times. The rearrangement joins TRBV24-1 to TRBJ2-3; TRBD2 aligns across 11 bases. This CDR3 contains 16 residues. In germline, CDR1 is KGHDR, CDR2 SFDVKD. The V and J ends lost 5 bases and 4 bases, in that order; junction bases with no gene match: 7. CDR3 protein: CATSVATSGVSDTQYF. The CDR3 nucleotides are TGTGCCACCAGTGTCGCGACTAGCGGGGTGTCAGATACGCAGTATTTT.

By proportion, this clonotype is large. The chain is built from TRBV2 and TRBJ2-7; D not resolved. Looked up from germline, CDR1 is SNHLY and CDR2 is FYNNEI. Trimming stripped 0 bases from V and 6 bases from J, with 9 bases between. The CDR3 loop spans 13 amino acids. This CDR3 reads CASSEASRPEQYF. Here the CDR3 DNA reads TGTGCCAGCAGTGAAGCCAGCCGTCCCGAGCAGTACTTC.

The V gene is TRBV29-1, the J gene TRBJ2-5, with D perhaps TRBD1 (5 bases). The ends were cut back, 5 bases at V and 4 bases at J, with 11 bases in the middle. Germline V lookup: CDR1 SQVTM, CDR2 ANQGSEA. This CDR3 has 12 amino acids. The CDR3: CSVKGWRETQYF. Written as DNA, the CDR3 is TGCAGCGTTAAGGGGTGGCGAGAGACCCAGTACTTC.